This TCR beta chain was recovered during a study of STAT5B mutations in CD4+ large granular lymphocyte leukemia. At the level of the study: Among healthy controls, a particular HLA allele went with more CDR3 'QG' motifs.

The survey-level immunoSEQ assay was used. Here immunoSEQ multiplex PCR was the method, and the copy in TCRdb shows in-frame clones only, minus some. The table shows tens of thousands of clones, with about two thirds occurring only once. The V gene lost 8 bases and the J gene lost 0 bases, with 14 bases spanning the gap. CDR1 is MDHEN and CDR2 is SYDVKM in the germline V gene. The CDR3 spans 16 residues. Concerning this clone itself: Its cognate antigen is unknown.

Study-level points and caveats: Higher CD4+ than CD8+ T-LGLL clonality might reflect small sample size. Top patient clones used TRBV06 genes more often: 8/27 versus 2/35 in controls.

This TCR derives from a human donor in good health. Sequencing was done on a sample of CD4+ T cells from blood buffy coats. V is TRBV28 and J is TRBJ2-6; D is perhaps TRBD1 or TRBD2 (5 bases each). DNA for the CDR3: TGTGCCAGCCGGACGGGGCTATACTCTGGGGCCAACGTCCTGACTTTC. Residues: CASRTGLYSGANVLTF.